These T cell receptor beta chains were read from a single sample in a study of identical twins. MiXCR, run by TCRdb on the 5' RACE reads, gives a single entry per CDR3 protein. The sample shows hundreds of thousands of distinct CDR3 sequences, approximately 9% of them seen only once. This sample also belongs to another study, concerning yellow fever vaccine responses in identical twins.

The specimen was PBMCs. These receptor sequences come from a woman younger than 35 in good health. CDR3s include the opening cysteine and the closing phenylalanine or tryptophan. The D gene is left open where the match is weak. Not every row has a clone size; where given, it reads once, few, many or a size class.

len	v_gene	j_gene	abundance	d_gene	CDR3aa	CDR3nt
16	TRBV25-1	TRBJ2-5	few	NA	CASSEEDKAFQETQYF	TGTGCCAGCAGTGAAGAGGACAAAGCCTTCCAAGAGACCCAGTACTTC
14	TRBV5-1	TRBJ2-7	many	TRBD2	CASSLKAGNYEQYF	TGCGCCAGCAGCCTAAAAGCGGGGAACTACGAGCAGTACTTC
15	TRBV3-1	TRBJ2-5	once	TRBD2	CASKGLAGLQETQYF	TGTGCCAGCAAAGGACTAGCGGGGCTTCAAGAGACCCAGTACTTC
14	TRBV4-1	TRBJ1-3	few	TRBD1	CASSQDVGGNTIYF	TGCGCCAGCAGCCAAGATGTAGGGGGCAACACCATATATTTT
17	TRBV18	TRBJ2-7	NA	TRBD1	CASSPKSGQGPSYEQYF	TGTGCCAGCTCACCAAAATCTGGACAGGGACCTTCCTACGAGCAGTACTTC
15	TRBV15	TRBJ2-5	NA	TRBD2	CATSRDLGGGETQYF	TGTGCCACCAGCAGAGATCTTGGGGGAGGGGAGACCCAGTACTTC
14	TRBV29-1	TRBJ2-2	many	NA	CSVLGGRDTGELFF	TGCAGCGTGTTGGGAGGCAGGGACACCGGGGAGCTGTTTTTT
16	TRBV6-2/TRBV6-3	TRBJ2-1	NA	NA	CASSYGGRVSYNEQFF	TGTGCCAGCAGTTACGGGGGGCGGGTTTCCTACAATGAGCAGTTCTTC
15	TRBV18	TRBJ2-7	few	TRBD2	CASSDLAGYSDEQYF	TGTGCCAGCTCAGACCTAGCGGGATATTCGGACGAGCAGTACTTC
15	TRBV5-5	TRBJ2-3	NA	TRBD1	CASIPTGTGYYTQYF	TGTGCCAGCATCCCCACCGGGACAGGTTATTATACGCAGTATTTT
13	TRBV28	TRBJ1-5	few	TRBD1	CAAWQGARQPQHF	TGTGCCGCTTGGCAGGGGGCGCGGCAGCCCCAGCATTTT
14	TRBV7-9	TRBJ1-6	NA	NA	CASRRDVDNSPLHF	TGTGCCAGCAGGCGGGACGTTGATAATTCACCCCTCCACTTT
15	TRBV6-7	TRBJ2-7	NA	TRBD1	CASRLLKRTGHDPYF	TGTGCCAGCAGACTACTGAAGCGGACAGGCCACGATCCGTACTTC
18	TRBV11-2	TRBJ2-5	few	TRBD2	CASSLDHALAGLQETQYF	TGTGCCAGCAGCTTAGATCATGCACTAGCGGGGCTCCAAGAGACCCAGTACTTC
15	TRBV24-1	TRBJ2-1	many	TRBD1	CATSDLTGDKSEQFF	TGTGCCACCAGTGATTTGACAGGGGATAAGAGTGAGCAGTTCTTC
15	TRBV12-3/TRBV12-4	TRBJ1-2	NA	NA	CASSRSTSTHYGYTF	TGTGCCAGCAGTCGCAGCACATCAACCCACTATGGCTACACCTTC
17	TRBV12-3/TRBV12-4	TRBJ2-7	many	TRBD2	CASSLEVVGSGGTEQYF	TGTGCCAGCAGTTTAGAGGTGGTGGGTAGCGGGGGAACCGAGCAGTACTTC
12	TRBV14	TRBJ2-1	few	NA	CASSQGVGEQFF	TGTGCCAGCAGCCAAGGGGTTGGGGAGCAGTTCTTC
19	TRBV11-2	TRBJ2-3	NA	TRBD2	CASSPRQAGATFRTDTQYF	TGTGCCAGCAGCCCAAGACAAGCGGGGGCTACTTTTCGCACAGATACGCAGTATTTT
10	TRBV20-1	TRBJ2-1	few	NA	CSGLKNEQFF	TGCAGTGGATTAAAGAATGAGCAGTTCTTC
18	TRBV21-1	TRBJ2-2	few	NA	CASNNILAGGPFGGELFF	TGTGCCAGCAACAACATACTAGCGGGAGGGCCCTTTGGCGGGGAGCTGTTTTTT
16	TRBV28	TRBJ2-5	many	TRBD2	CASSWLLAGAGETQYF	TGTGCCAGCAGTTGGTTACTAGCGGGAGCAGGCGAGACCCAGTACTTC
17	TRBV7-9	TRBJ2-1	NA	TRBD2	CASRTPSGLSSYNEQFF	TGTGCCAGCAGAACCCCTAGCGGACTTAGCTCCTACAATGAGCAGTTCTTC
14	TRBV15	TRBJ1-2	few	NA	CATSREGQYYGYTF	TGTGCCACCAGCAGGGAAGGACAGTATTATGGCTACACCTTC
15	TRBV6-1	TRBJ2-1	NA	TRBD2	CASSQTSGNPFKQFF	TGTGCCAGCAGTCAAACTAGCGGGAACCCTTTTAAGCAGTTCTTC
17	TRBV6-5	TRBJ2-2	few	NA	CASSYSGLARNTGELFF	TGTGCCAGCAGTTACTCGGGGCTAGCGAGAAACACCGGGGAGCTGTTTTTT
14	TRBV12-3/TRBV12-4	TRBJ1-6	many	NA	CASSFRVYNSPLHF	TGTGCCAGCAGTTTTCGGGTGTATAATTCACCCCTCCACTTT
16	TRBV19	TRBJ2-2	NA	NA	CASSIQQLQPPGELFF	TGTGCCAGTAGTATACAACAGCTACAGCCACCCGGGGAGCTGTTTTTT
13	TRBV28	TRBJ2-5	many	NA	CASRLQGEETQYF	TGTGCCAGCAGGCTTCAGGGAGAAGAGACCCAGTACTTC
15	TRBV12-3/TRBV12-4	TRBJ2-1	NA	NA	CASSWLESPYNEQFF	TGTGCCAGCAGTTGGCTAGAGTCCCCCTACAATGAGCAGTTCTTC
17	TRBV4-1	TRBJ2-6	NA	TRBD2	CASSPWGGGTGANVLTF	TGCGCCAGCAGCCCCTGGGGGGGGGGTACTGGGGCCAACGTCCTGACTTTC
15	TRBV3-1	TRBJ2-1	few	TRBD2	CASSWTSGRANEQFF	TGTGCCAGCAGCTGGACTAGCGGGAGGGCCAATGAGCAGTTCTTC
13	TRBV6-2/TRBV6-3	TRBJ2-1	few	TRBD2	CASSPGTSGEEFF	TGTGCCAGCAGCCCCGGGACTAGCGGGGAGGAGTTCTTC
13	TRBV20-1	TRBJ2-7	few	TRBD1	CSARSTGSYEQYF	TGCAGTGCTAGGTCGACAGGGAGCTACGAGCAGTACTTC
16	TRBV5-1	TRBJ2-1	few	NA	CGSSLAGDHSYNEQFF	TGCGGCAGCAGCTTGGCCGGGGACCACTCCTACAATGAGCAGTTCTTC
15	TRBV5-1	TRBJ2-3	NA	NA	CASSEWGRATDTQYF	TGCGCCAGCAGCGAATGGGGCAGGGCCACAGATACGCAGTATTTT
11	TRBV7-9	TRBJ1-1	few	NA	CASLGTTEAFF	TGTGCCAGCCTCGGGACCACTGAAGCTTTCTTT
12	TRBV12-3/TRBV12-4	TRBJ1-2	many	NA	CASSLENYGYTF	TGTGCCAGCAGTTTGGAAAACTATGGCTACACCTTC
17	TRBV9	TRBJ2-7	few	NA	CASSVDVSRGSSYEQYF	TGTGCCAGCAGCGTAGACGTCTCGAGGGGGAGTTCCTACGAGCAGTACTTC
17	TRBV12-3/TRBV12-4	TRBJ1-1	many	NA	CASSLNAVGGFGTEAFF	TGTGCCAGCAGTTTGAACGCGGTGGGGGGTTTTGGCACTGAAGCTTTCTTT
13	TRBV5-1	TRBJ1-1	many	NA	CASSLFGATEAFF	TGCGCCAGCAGCTTGTTTGGGGCAACTGAAGCTTTCTTT
14	TRBV6-4	TRBJ2-7	NA	NA	CASRGVIFEYEQYF	TGTGCCAGCAGGGGGGTGATTTTCGAATACGAGCAGTACTTC
17	TRBV7-9	TRBJ2-3	NA	TRBD1	CASSLEWRTGKTDTQYF	TGTGCCAGCAGCTTAGAGTGGCGGACAGGGAAGACAGATACGCAGTATTTT
13	TRBV3-1	TRBJ1-1	NA	NA	CASSDVRAAEAFF	TGTGCCAGCTCTGACGTCCGGGCGGCTGAAGCTTTCTTT
15	TRBV3-1	TRBJ2-1	many	NA	CASSQGTVGYNEQFF	TGTGCCAGCAGCCAAGGGACGGTAGGGTACAATGAGCAGTTCTTC
15	TRBV5-1	TRBJ2-5	NA	TRBD1	CASSSPGGAGETQYF	TGCGCCAGCAGCTCCCCAGGGGGCGCAGGGGAGACCCAGTACTTC
18	TRBV11-2	TRBJ2-1	NA	TRBD2	CASSPGTSGPTSYNEQFF	TGTGCCAGCAGCCCCGGGACTAGCGGGCCCACCTCCTACAATGAGCAGTTCTTC
17	TRBV12-3/TRBV12-4	TRBJ2-2	many	NA	CASRPMLGTTNTGELFF	TGTGCCAGCAGACCTATGTTAGGGACAACGAACACCGGGGAGCTGTTTTTT
14	TRBV30	TRBJ2-5	few	NA	CAWSVEDSGETQYF	TGTGCCTGGAGTGTGGAGGATAGTGGAGAGACCCAGTACTTC
15	TRBV19	TRBJ1-3	NA	TRBD1	CATSEGTGSGNTIYF	TGTGCCACCTCGGAAGGGACAGGGTCTGGAAACACCATATATTTT
14	TRBV12-3/TRBV12-4	TRBJ1-2	NA	TRBD1	CASSGTGGGYGYTF	TGTGCCAGCAGTGGGACAGGGGGCGGCTATGGCTACACCTTC
14	TRBV5-1	TRBJ1-1	many	TRBD1	CASSWQGESPEAFF	TGCGCCAGCAGCTGGCAGGGGGAGTCCCCTGAAGCTTTCTTT